The TCR beta chain described here comes from a study of blood T cell repertoires in COVID-19. Study-level background: Both acute and convalescent COVID-19 samples were obtained from the United States, Italy and Spain. Sources were T cells, B-cell-depleted T cells, or PBMCs; the material itself was cDNA or gDNA.

CDR3 length: 18 residues. The V gene end was trimmed by 2 bases and the J gene end by 0 bases; junction bases not matched to a gene: 9. Germline V gene sequence: CDR1 MNHEY, CDR2 SVGEGT. Participants, 18 to 89 years old, spanned fewer than 30 US areas. Authors' processing steps: Reference gene primer amplification yielded estimated nucleated cell counts. Profiling relied on immunoSEQ multiplex PCR, and the TCRdb table lists in-frame clones only, not all of them. The V and J calls and the clone size are those of that table, but D and trimming were determined from the DNA. This sample has about 190,000 clones, with roughly 80% found just once.

The sample was PBMCs or T cells enriched from blood (not recorded which). The rearrangement uses TRBV6-2 or TRBV6-3 and TRBJ1-5; 8 positions match TRBD1. The clonotype comes from a woman between 25 and 40 years old who had recovered from COVID-19. The CDR3 protein is CASSYGQGATYSNQPQHF. In DNA, the CDR3 is TGTGCCAGCAGTTACGGGCAGGGGGCTACTTATAGCAATCAGCCCCAGCATTTT.